This T cell receptor (beta chain) was captured in a study of Ad26.COV2.S vaccination and SARS-CoV-2 variants. Assay used: immunoSEQ multiplex PCR; TCRdb lists only in-frame clones, some missing. This table has about 94,000 clones, 82% appearing once. Concerning this clone itself: Its specificity is unknown.

The CDR3 is 15 amino acids. Germline trimming cut 6 bases from V and 5 bases from J; bases unmatched to any gene: 11. Germline loops: CDR1 MNHEY, CDR2 SVGEGT. Findings and caveats of the study: Individuals receiving vaccine had higher spike-specific TCR breadth than placebo recipients did. Vaccine and placebo recipients had similar non-spike TCR breadth.

This chain links TRBV6-2 or TRBV6-3 with TRBJ2-7; TRBD2 aligns across 9 bases. Sample: peripheral blood, taken after recovery from COVID-19. The receptor was isolated from a human donor who had recovered from COVID-19. This CDR3 is CASSPLASGTNEQYF. DNA for the CDR3: TGTGCCAGCAGCCCCCTCGCTAGCGGGACAAACGAGCAGTACTTC.